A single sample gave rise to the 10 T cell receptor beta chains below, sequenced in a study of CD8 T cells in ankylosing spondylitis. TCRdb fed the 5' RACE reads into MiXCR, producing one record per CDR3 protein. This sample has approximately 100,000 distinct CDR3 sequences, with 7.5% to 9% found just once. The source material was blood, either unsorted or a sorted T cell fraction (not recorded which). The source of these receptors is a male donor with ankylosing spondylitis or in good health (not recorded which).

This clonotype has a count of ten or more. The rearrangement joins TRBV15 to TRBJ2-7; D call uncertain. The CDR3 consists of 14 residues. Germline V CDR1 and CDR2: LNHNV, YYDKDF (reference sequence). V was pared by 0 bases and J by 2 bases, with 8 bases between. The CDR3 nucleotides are TGTGCCACCAGCAGAGAGGCAGGAGCCTACGAGCAGTACTTC. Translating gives CATSREAGAYEQYF.

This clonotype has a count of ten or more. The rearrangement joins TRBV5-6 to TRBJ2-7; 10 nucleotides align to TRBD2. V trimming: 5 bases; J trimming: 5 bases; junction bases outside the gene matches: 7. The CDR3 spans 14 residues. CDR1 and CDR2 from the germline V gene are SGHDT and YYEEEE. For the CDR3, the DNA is TGTGCCAGCAGTAAGGGACTAGCGATCCACGAGCAGTACTTC. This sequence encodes CASSKGLAIHEQYF.

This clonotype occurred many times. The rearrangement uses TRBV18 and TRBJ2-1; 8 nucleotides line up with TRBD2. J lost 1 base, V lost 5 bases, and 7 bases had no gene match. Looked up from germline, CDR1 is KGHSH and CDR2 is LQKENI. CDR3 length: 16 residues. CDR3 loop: CASSTTSGSSYNEQFF. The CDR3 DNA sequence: TGTGCCAGCTCAACTACTAGCGGTTCATCCTACAATGAGCAGTTCTTC.

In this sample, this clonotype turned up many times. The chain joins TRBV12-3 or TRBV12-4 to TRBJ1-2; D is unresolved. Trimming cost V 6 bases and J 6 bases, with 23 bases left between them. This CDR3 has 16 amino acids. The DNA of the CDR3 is TGTGCCAGCAGCTCACCGGGGAAGCTAACAAGGAATGGCTACACCTTC. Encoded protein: CASSSPGKLTRNGYTF.

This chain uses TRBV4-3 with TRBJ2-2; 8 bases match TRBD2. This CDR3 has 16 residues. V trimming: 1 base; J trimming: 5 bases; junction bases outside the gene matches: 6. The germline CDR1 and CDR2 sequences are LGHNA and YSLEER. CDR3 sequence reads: CASSQGTGGRTGELFF. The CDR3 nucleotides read TGCGCCAGCAGCCAAGGAACGGGGGGGCGAACCGGGGAGCTGTTTTTT.

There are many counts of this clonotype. The CDR3 loop reads CAVGWDQPQHF. The CDR3 region has the DNA TGTGCCGTGGGCTGGGATCAGCCCCAGCATTTT. The chain couples TRBV25-1 to TRBJ1-5, with D unresolved. Trimming shortened V by 11 bases and J by 5 bases, and 10 bases separated the two germline ends. CDR3 length equals 11 residues. CDR1 MGHDK and CDR2 SYGVNS come from the germline V gene.

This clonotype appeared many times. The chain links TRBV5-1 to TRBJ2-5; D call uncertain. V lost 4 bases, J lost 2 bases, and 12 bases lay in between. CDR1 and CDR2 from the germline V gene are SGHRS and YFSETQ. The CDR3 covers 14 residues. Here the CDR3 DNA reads TGCGCCAGCAGCAACAGACAAGGACAAGAGACCCAGTACTTC. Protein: CASSNRQGQETQYF.

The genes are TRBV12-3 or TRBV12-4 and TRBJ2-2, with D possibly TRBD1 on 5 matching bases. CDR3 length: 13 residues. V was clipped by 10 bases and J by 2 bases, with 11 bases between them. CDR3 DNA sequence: TGTGCCAAACGAACAGGCAACACCGGGGAGCTGTTTTTT. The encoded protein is CAKRTGNTGELFF.

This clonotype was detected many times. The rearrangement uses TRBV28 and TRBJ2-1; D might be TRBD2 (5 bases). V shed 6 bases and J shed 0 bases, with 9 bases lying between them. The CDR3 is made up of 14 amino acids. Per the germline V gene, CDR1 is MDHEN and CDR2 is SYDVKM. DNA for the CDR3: TGTGCCAGCAGACACGAGGGCTCCTACAATGAGCAGTTCTTC. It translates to CASRHEGSYNEQFF.

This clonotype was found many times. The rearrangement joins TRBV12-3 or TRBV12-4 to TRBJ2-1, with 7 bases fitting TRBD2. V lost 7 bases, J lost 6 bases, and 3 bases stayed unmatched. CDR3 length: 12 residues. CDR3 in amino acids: CASNIAGNEQFF. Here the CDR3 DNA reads TGTGCCAGCAACATAGCGGGCAATGAGCAGTTCTTC.